This T cell receptor (beta chain) was identified in a study of T cell responses to AZD1222 COVID-19 vaccine. Findings of the study overall: Donors were chiefly white British, with a greater number of females, and clonal diversity was perhaps underestimated. Dominant at 160-218 and 743-854, vaccine-associated CD4 TCRs also spanned spike. Close to half of all spike-specific TCRs reportedly target regions of the variants that are unmutated. Compared with day 0, the breadth and depth of the Spike-specific TCR repertoire rose significantly after two doses of AZD1222.

As for this clone: The antigen is undetermined.

The repertoire was sequenced with immunoSEQ multiplex PCR; TCRdb's copy has only in-frame clones and lacks some. The sample has under 200,000 clones; approximately 88% are singletons. J lost 2 bases, V lost 2 bases, and 2 bases had no gene match. CDR3 length: 15 residues. Looked up from germline, CDR1 is MRHNA and CDR2 is SNTAGT. The sample in question was peripheral blood, obtained 28 days after the second AZD1222 dose. This TCR was recovered from an adult who received the AZD1222 COVID-19 vaccine. The chain combines TRBV6-4 with TRBJ2-3; 9 bases match TRBD2. CDR3 protein: CASSDGGGATDTQYF. The CDR3 bases are TGTGCCAGCAGTGACGGCGGGGGGGCCACAGATACGCAGTATTTT.